Following are 3 T cell receptor beta chains from one sample sequenced in a study of T cells expressing NK-cell markers. TCRdb processed the 5' RACE reads again and assigns one entry to each CDR3 protein, with no DNA. This sample's table reports some 150,000 distinct CDR3 sequences. Source material: blood T cells: a sorted CD56 or NKG2C T cell subset, CD4+ or CD8+ T cells, or bulk PBMC T cells (not recorded which). The receptor set was obtained from a woman between 45 and 65 years old in good health.

The chain combines TRBV12-3 or TRBV12-4 with TRBJ2-3; the D call from TCRdb, TRBD2, cannot be confirmed without DNA. There are 15 residues in the CDR3. CDR3 loop: CASTQAGLSTDTQYF.

This rearrangement joins TRBV29-1 to TRBJ2-4; TCRdb picks TRBD2, but there is no DNA to check that call. Looked up from germline, CDR1 is SQVTM and CDR2 is ANQGSEA. The CDR3 has 14 amino acids. CDR3 region: CSVQVAGHGNIQYF. Full variable domain (remainder filled in from reference TRBV29-1 and TRBJ2-4): SAVISQKPSRDICQRGTSLTIQCQVDSQVTMMFWYRQQPGQSLTLIATANQGSEATYESGFVIDKFPISRPNLTFSTLTVSNMSPEDSSIYLCSVQVAGHGNIQYFGAGTRLSVL.

This chain uses TRBV7-9 with TRBJ1-5. Germline CDR1 is SEHNR and CDR2 is FQNEAQ (reference sequence). The CDR3 loop spans 14 amino acids. The CDR3 here is CASSQYATNQPQHF.